Shown below are 32 T cell receptor beta chains from a single sample sequenced in a study of regulatory T cells in long-lasting Graves disease. Construction of the TCR beta libraries employed iRepertoire HTBI primers in conjunction with Arm-PCR of CDR3 regions. From the multiplex PCR reads, TCRdb called clonotypes with MiXCR, one entry per CDR3 protein. The sample contains approximately 540,000 distinct CDR3 sequences, around 12% of which appear only once. Time point denoted: newly diagnosed GD, antithyroid drugs for less than 3 months. RNA from PBMCs was the source of the TCR library. A further study also used this sample, focusing on T cells in Graves' hyperthyroidism and ophthalmopathy.

The sample here was peripheral blood mononuclear cells (PBMCs), taken at new diagnosis, from a patient treated with antithyroid drugs. These receptor sequences come from a woman in her thirties with Graves disease.

This clonotype was detected a few times. V gene TRBV20-1 combines with J gene TRBJ1-1; 11 bases match TRBD1. Germline trimming cut 6 bases from V and 4 bases from J; bases unmatched to any gene: 13. CDR1 is DFQATT and CDR2 is SNEGSKA in the germline V gene (reference sequence). This CDR3 comprises 16 residues. CDR3 protein: CSARRWDRGVGTEAFF. The DNA of the CDR3 is TGCAGTGCCAGGAGGTGGGACAGGGGGGTAGGCACTGAAGCTTTCTTT.

There are a few counts of this clonotype. The chain combines TRBV9 with TRBJ1-3, with 8 positions matching TRBD1. Germline lookup yields CDR1 SGDLS and CDR2 YYNGEE. The length of the CDR3 is 15 residues. The J segment lost 4 bases and the V segment lost 4 bases, leaving 7 bases of the junction unmatched. CDR3 DNA: TGTGCCAGCAGCTCCGGACAGGGAACCGGAAACACCATATATTTT. Its protein is CASSSGQGTGNTIYF.

In its sample, this clonotype was seen many times. The CDR3: CASHSSGANVLTF. The CDR3 DNA reads as TGTGCCAGCCACAGCTCTGGGGCCAACGTCCTGACTTTC. This rearrangement joins TRBV18 to TRBJ2-6; D remains unclear. Trimming cost V 8 bases and J 0 bases, with 5 bases left between them. CDR1 and CDR2 (germline): KGHSH, LQKENI. The CDR3 runs to 13 residues.

The rearrangement uses TRBV6-2 or TRBV6-3 and TRBJ2-5; D is perhaps TRBD2 (5 bases). CDR1 MNHEY and CDR2 SVGEGT come from the germline V gene. This CDR3 region has 14 residues. V was shortened by 5 bases and J by 6 bases, with 16 bases between the two germline ends. The CDR3 DNA reads TGTGCCAGCAGTGAGGGAATGGGGTTAAAGACCCAGTACTTC. It specifies CASSEGMGLKTQYF.

This clonotype occurred many times. V usage is TRBV30 and J usage is TRBJ1-4, with TRBD1 matching over 7 bases. Trimming took 2 bases from V and 14 from J; bases not matched to a gene: 11. The germline gives CDR1 GTSNPN, CDR2 SVGIG (reference sequence). The CDR3 runs 13 residues. CDR3 in amino acids: CAWSSPGQLELFF. The CDR3 region has the DNA TGTGCCTGGAGTTCGCCGGGACAGTTAGAGCTGTTTTTT.

This clonotype was counted at least ten times. One junction end does not reproduce the germline sequence, and a read error may be involved. The chain couples TRBV6-1 to TRBJ2-7; D may correspond to TRBD1 or TRBD2 (5 bases each). Germline V gene sequence: CDR1 MNHNS, CDR2 SASEGT. The CDR3 covers 14 residues. CDR3 sequence (DNA): TGTGCCAGCAGCGAAGGGGACCGCTCCTACGAGCAGTACTTC. Protein sequence: CASSEGDRSYEQYF.

This clonotype showed up many times. This chain joins TRBV19 and TRBJ2-3; the D is unclear. The V and J ends lost 3 bases and 11 bases respectively, with 9 bases between them. Germline V lookup: CDR1 LNHDA, CDR2 SQIVND (reference sequence). The CDR3 is made up of 11 amino acids. The CDR3 bases are TGTGCCAGTAGTATCGACATCCGGCAGTATTTT. Protein sequence: CASSIDIRQYF.

This clonotype was seen ten or more times. The rearrangement uses TRBV7-3 and TRBJ2-5; D gene unclear. CDR3 size: 14 residues. Germline assignment: CDR1 SGHTA and CDR2 FQGTGA. The germline V and J ends were trimmed by 4 bases and 1 base, with 10 bases remaining between them. CDR3 region: CASSSPLVQETQYF. Written as DNA, the CDR3 is TGTGCCAGCAGCTCACCTCTGGTCCAAGAGACCCAGTACTTC.

The chain carries TRBV19 and TRBJ2-1; 11 bases line up with TRBD2. The CDR3 has 16 residues. CDR1 and CDR2 from the germline V gene are LNHDA and SQIVND (reference sequence). Trimming cost V 6 bases and J 4 bases; bases outside gene matches: 8. The CDR3 sequence is CASRDVGLAAYNEQFF. CDR3 coding DNA: TGTGCCAGTAGGGATGTGGGACTAGCGGCTTACAATGAGCAGTTCTTC.

This clonotype has just one count. A single base is all that separates this from a far larger clone, so a read error is likely. The rearrangement joins TRBV2 to TRBJ2-5; D gene unclear. The germline V gene has CDR1 SNHLY and CDR2 FYNNEI. The CDR3 loop spans 14 amino acids. The V end lost 8 bases, the J end lost 1 base, and 14 bases lay between the germline ends. The CDR3 DNA follows: TGTGCCAGCGGCCCCCGACTGATCCAAGAGACCCAGTACTTC. Its protein product is CASGPRLIQETQYF.

This clonotype was detected many times. V usage is TRBV12-3 or TRBV12-4 and J usage is TRBJ2-1, with D perhaps TRBD1 or TRBD2 (6 bases each). Trimming removed 6 bases from V and 1 base from J, with 19 bases in between. The CDR3 totals 17 residues. The DNA for the CDR3 is TGTGCCAGCAGGGGGTGGCGAGGGGGGAATTCCTACAATGAGCAGTTCTTC. Protein product: CASRGWRGGNSYNEQFF.

This clonotype was seen many times. The rearrangement joins TRBV20-1 to TRBJ2-1, with 8 bases fitting TRBD2. J was trimmed by 8 bases and V by 3 bases; bases with no gene match: 3. The CDR3 runs 12 residues. Germline CDR1 is DFQATT and CDR2 is SNEGSKA (reference sequence). CDR3 bases: TGCAGTGCTAGGACTAGCGCCGATGAGCAGTTCTTC. Protein: CSARTSADEQFF.

This clonotype was recorded at least ten times. Because the CDR3 is missing its conserved closing phenylalanine or tryptophan, this is likely a read error. The chain carries TRBV18 and TRBJ1-1, with TRBD1 as a possible D gene (6 bases). Germline V gives CDR1 KGHSH, CDR2 LQKENI. V was cut by 3 bases and J by 0 bases, with 14 bases left in between. This CDR3 is built from 16 residues. CDR3 in amino acids: CASSPTAGGMNTEAFL. Written as DNA, the CDR3 is TGTGCCAGCTCACCTACCGCCGGGGGCATGAACACTGAAGCTTTCCTT.

This chain links TRBV12-3 or TRBV12-4 with TRBJ2-2; 8 bases are shared with TRBD1. V was clipped by 5 bases and J by 1 base; unmatched bases: 6. The CDR3 has 16 amino acids. The CDR3 sequence is CASSQPDRENTGELFF. The CDR3 DNA reads TGTGCCAGCAGTCAGCCGGACAGGGAGAACACCGGGGAGCTGTTTTTT.

This clonotype was counted ten times or more. The chain has TRBV19 and TRBJ1-2; 9 bases line up with TRBD1. V lost 3 bases, J lost 7 bases, and 6 bases stayed unmatched. The CDR3 covers 14 residues. CDR1 is LNHDA and CDR2 is SQIVND in the germline V gene (reference sequence). CDR3 amino acids: CASSIQQGASGYTF. For the CDR3, the DNA is TGTGCCAGTAGTATCCAACAGGGGGCGAGTGGCTACACCTTC.

This clonotype was recorded at least ten times. The chain has TRBV18 and TRBJ1-5, with 9 nucleotides matching TRBD1. The germline CDR1 and CDR2 sequences are KGHSH and LQKENI. The CDR3 has 17 amino acids. V shed 1 base and J 6 bases; nucleotides not matched to a gene: 10. CDR3 in amino acids: CASSPLGGQGPGQPQHF. The CDR3 DNA reads TGTGCCAGCTCACCACTCGGGGGACAGGGCCCCGGTCAGCCCCAGCATTTT.

This clonotype was seen more than once but under ten times. The rearrangement joins TRBV4-3 to TRBJ2-7; 11 bases fit TRBD1. The CDR3 extends over 14 amino acids. Per the germline V gene, CDR1 is LGHNA and CDR2 is YSLEER. V trimming: 3 bases; J trimming: 7 bases; junction bases outside the gene matches: 5. CDR3 DNA: TGCGCCAGCAGCCACGGGACAGGGGGGAGGGAGCAGTACTTC. Protein sequence: CASSHGTGGREQYF.

The sample holds many counts of this clonotype. V and J are TRBV6-5 and TRBJ2-1; 9 bases agree with TRBD2. CDR3 size: 13 residues. The trim removed 4 bases at V and 6 bases at J, leaving 1 base unmatched. Germline-derived CDR1 and CDR2 are MNHEY and SVGAGI. CDR3 nucleotides: TGTGCCAGCAGTTCGACTAGCGGCAATGAGCAGTTCTTC. Amino acid sequence: CASSSTSGNEQFF.

This clonotype was detected ten times or more. The chain employs TRBV28 and TRBJ1-1; 10 nucleotides agree with TRBD1. This CDR3 region has 21 residues. CDR1 is MDHEN and CDR2 is SYDVKM in the germline V gene. V lost 2 bases to trimming and J lost 2 bases; unmatched junction nucleotides: 20. The CDR3 bases are TGTGCCAGCAGTTTAGGCAGGGACAGGGGATTGTCGGGGCCGCCAAACACTGAAGCTTTCTTT. Protein sequence: CASSLGRDRGLSGPPNTEAFF. Together with reference TRBV28 and TRBJ1-1, the CDR3 gives the full variable domain: DVKVTQSSRYLVKRTGEKVFLECVQDMDHENMFWYRQDPGLGLRLIYFSYDVKMKEKGDIPEGYSVSREKKERFSLILESASTNQTSMYLCASSLGRDRGLSGPPNTEAFFGQGTRLTVV.

This rearrangement joins TRBV11-3 to TRBJ2-1, with TRBD2 as a possible D gene (9 bases). The CDR3 is 19 amino acids. The germline V gene has CDR1 SGHNT and CDR2 YENEEA. The V end was cut by 5 bases, the J end by 3 bases, with 26 bases between. The CDR3 is CASSPWTGTLAGNYNEQFF. In nucleotides, the CDR3 is TGTGCCAGCAGCCCTTGGACAGGGACCCTAGCGGGGAACTACAATGAGCAGTTCTTC.

In this sample, this clonotype turned up a few times. The rearrangement links TRBV9 to TRBJ1-1; D uncertain. Per germline, CDR1 SGDLS and CDR2 YYNGEE. The ends were cut back, 2 bases at V and 1 base at J, with 6 bases in the middle. CDR3 size: 13 residues. DNA for the CDR3: TGTGCCAGCAGCGTTGTTCCGAACACTGAAGCTTTCTTT. Amino acid sequence: CASSVVPNTEAFF.

This clonotype showed up many times. V usage is TRBV18 and J usage is TRBJ2-5; D ambiguous. The CDR3 length is 13 residues. The germline gives CDR1 KGHSH, CDR2 LQKENI. V shed 3 bases and J shed 0 bases, with 5 bases lying between them. In DNA, the CDR3 is TGTGCCAGCTCACCTACCAACCAAGAGACCCAGTACTTC. This codes for CASSPTNQETQYF.

A word on this clonotype: A much larger clonotype is one base distant, so this may be a read error. This chain joins TRBV19 and TRBJ1-2, with D hard to call. The germline V and J ends were trimmed by 5 bases and 7 bases, with 20 bases remaining between them. The CDR3 is made up of 15 amino acids. Germline loops: CDR1 LNHDA, CDR2 SQIVND (reference sequence). Here the CDR3 reads CASSVVVGALFGYTF. In nucleotides, the CDR3 is TGTGCCAGTAGTGTCGTCGTGGGCGCCCTATTTGGCTACACCTTC. Looking up the rest from reference TRBV19 and TRBJ1-2 gives the full variable domain: DGGITQSPKYLFRKEGQNVTLSCEQNLNHDAMYWYRQDPGQGLRLIYYSQIVNDFQKGDIAEGYSVSREKKESFPLTVTSAQKNPTAFYLCASSVVVGALFGYTFGSGTRLTVV.

The rearrangement uses TRBV5-4 and TRBJ1-1, with 9 bases matching TRBD1. Germline loops: CDR1 SGHNT, CDR2 YYREEE (reference sequence). The CDR3 loop spans 16 amino acids. Trimming cost V 6 bases and J 11 bases; bases outside gene matches: 20. The CDR3 region is CASTSGGTGRIRLAFF. DNA of the CDR3: TGTGCCAGCACCTCCGGGGGGACAGGGAGAATTCGGCTCGCTTTCTTT.

This clonotype was seen ten or more times. V is TRBV11-3 and J is TRBJ1-5, with D hard to call. The CDR3 totals 13 residues. CDR1 is SGHNT and CDR2 is YENEEA in the germline V gene. Trimming took 1 base from V and 5 from J, leaving 6 bases between them. The CDR3 DNA reads as TGTGCCAGCAGCTTAGGATCGGATCAGCCCCAGCATTTT. As protein: CASSLGSDQPQHF.

Many counts were recorded for this clonotype. The rearrangement joins TRBV7-2 to TRBJ1-1; 8 bases agree with TRBD1. The CDR3 length is 17 residues. J gave up 2 bases and V 5 bases, and 13 bases lay outside the gene matches. Germline V gene lookup returns CDR1 SGHTA and CDR2 FQGNSA. The CDR3 loop reads CASSTRQGLIKNTEAFF. The CDR3 nucleotides read TGTGCCAGCAGCACGCGACAGGGGTTAATTAAAAACACTGAAGCTTTCTTT.

This rearrangement joins TRBV20-1 to TRBJ2-7, with a weak D call TRBD2 (5 bases). The CDR3 is 12 residues long. Germline-derived CDR1 and CDR2 are DFQATT and SNEGSKA (reference sequence). The V and J ends lost 7 bases and 2 bases respectively, with 12 bases between them. The CDR3 loop is CSGVALTYEQYF. The CDR3 DNA sequence: TGCAGTGGGGTAGCGTTGACCTACGAGCAGTACTTC.

This clonotype appeared many times. As DNA, the CDR3 is TGTGCCAGCAGTTGGCCTAGCGGGGATGAGCAGTTCTTC. Translated, it gives CASSWPSGDEQFF. This rearrangement joins TRBV2 to TRBJ2-1, with TRBD2 identical over 9 bases. Germline V lookup: CDR1 SNHLY, CDR2 FYNNEI. The CDR3 loop spans 13 amino acids. Trimming removed 5 bases from V and 8 bases from J; junction bases left unmatched: 4.

This clonotype was counted many times. V is TRBV19 and J is TRBJ2-5; the D gene is possibly TRBD2 (6 bases). Germline values: CDR1 LNHDA, CDR2 SQIVND (reference sequence). The CDR3 runs 13 residues. V dropped 6 bases and J dropped 1 base, with 9 bases sitting between them. CDR3 in DNA: TGTGCCAGTAGAAGACTAGGCCAAGAGACCCAGTACTTC. It yields the protein CASRRLGQETQYF.

This clonotype was seen at least ten times. J is TRBJ2-1 and V is TRBV12-3 or TRBV12-4; TRBD2 aligns across 7 bases. Trimming took 7 bases from V and 12 from J; bases not matched to a gene: 6. The CDR3 consists of 11 residues. CDR3 loop: CASTLGGVQFF. CDR3 coding DNA: TGTGCCAGCACCCTTGGGGGGGTGCAGTTCTTC.

The V call is TRBV30, the J call TRBJ2-1; possible D gene TRBD2, 5 bases. Per germline, CDR1 GTSNPN and CDR2 SVGIG (reference sequence). The CDR3 extends over 12 amino acids. The CDR3 bases are TGTGCACTGGAAGCGGTTTACAATGAGCAGTTCTTC. Encoded protein: CALEAVYNEQFF.

This clonotype was seen many times. The J gene is TRBJ2-1, the V gene TRBV29-1; TRBD1 matches 8 bases. The CDR3 is 13 amino acids. Germline assignment: CDR1 SQVTM and CDR2 ANQGSEA. Trimming took 4 bases from V and 8 from J; bases not matched to a gene: 7. The CDR3 loop is CSVAPGGEHEQFF. The CDR3 DNA reads TGCAGCGTTGCACCAGGGGGCGAGCATGAGCAGTTCTTC.